This T cell receptor (beta chain) comes out of a study of T cell responses to AZD1222 COVID-19 vaccine. Study-level information: Second-dose intervals of approximately 4 or approximately 12 weeks were pooled. General study results and limits: Nearly half of spike-specific TCRs reportedly target variant regions that are unmutated in the B.1.351 and B.1.1.7 variants. It was only after the peak T cell response that any repertoires were sampled. Spike-specific TCR breadth and depth went up after people got two AZD1222 doses.

Worth noting for this clone: Its antigen is still unknown.

Profiling relied on immunoSEQ multiplex PCR, and the TCRdb table lists in-frame clones only, not all of them. This table holds 150,000 or so clones, roughly nine tenths found once. CDR3 size: 15 residues. Germline V lookup: CDR1 WNHNN, CDR2 SYGVQD (reference sequence). V gave up 3 bases and J gave up 7 bases; unmatched junction bases: 9. This receptor was taken from an adult in good health. The source material was peripheral blood, sampled on day 0 of AZD1222 vaccination. V gene TRBV10-1 combines with J gene TRBJ2-7; 10 bases match TRBD2. CDR3 sequence: CASSDGASGSWEQYF. Here the CDR3 DNA reads TGCGCCAGCAGTGATGGGGCTAGCGGGAGTTGGGAGCAGTACTTC.